The text below deals with one T cell receptor (beta chain). This entry belongs to a study of blood T cell repertoires in COVID-19. About the study: COVID-19 samples, acute and convalescent, were from the United States, Italy and Spain. PBMCs, B-cell-depleted T cells, or T cells were the source of the cDNA or gDNA that made up the material.

V lost 4 bases and J lost 5; bases outside the gene matches: 20. The CDR3 consists of 19 residues. CDR1 is SGHNT, CDR2 YENEEA, per germline. As handled by the study authors: Reference gene primer amplification gave estimated nucleated cell counts. Sequenced by immunoSEQ multiplex PCR; TCRdb stores in-frame clones only, minus some. V, J and clone size derive from that table, while D and trimming were established from the DNA sequence. This table has tens of thousands of clones, approximately 82% appearing once. Sample: peripheral blood. This chain uses TRBV11-3 with TRBJ1-1; TRBD1 matches at 9 bases. This sequence was found in a woman aged 80 or over with acute or convalescent COVID-19. This CDR3 is CASSCPGRSGQGWETEAFF. As DNA, the CDR3 is TGTGCCAGCAGCTGCCCGGGTCGGTCCGGACAGGGGTGGGAGACTGAAGCTTTCTTT.